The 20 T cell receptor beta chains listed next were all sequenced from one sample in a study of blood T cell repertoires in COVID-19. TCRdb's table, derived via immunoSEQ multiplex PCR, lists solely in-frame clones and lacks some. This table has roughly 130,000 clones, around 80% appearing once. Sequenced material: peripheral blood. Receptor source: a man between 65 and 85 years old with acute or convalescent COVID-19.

This CDR3 is CASSLSSSGGAGSYNEQFF. CDR3 sequence (DNA): TGTGCCAGCAGCTTATCGTCTAGCGGGGGGGCCGGGTCCTACAATGAGCAGTTCTTC. This chain links TRBV13 with TRBJ2-1; 12 bases line up with TRBD2. V gave up 2 bases and J gave up 1 base; unmatched junction bases: 9. CDR3 length equals 19 residues. Germline V gives CDR1 PRHDT, CDR2 FYEKMQ (reference sequence). Full variable domain (remainder filled in from reference TRBV13 and TRBJ2-1): AAGVIQSPRHLIKEKRETATLKCYPIPRHDTVYWYQQGPGQDPQFLISFYEKMQSDKGSIPDRFSAQQFSDYHSELNMSSLELGDSALYFCASSLSSSGGAGSYNEQFFGPGTRLTVL.

The CDR3 DNA reads TGTGCCAGTACGGGGTCGAACACCGGGGAGCTGTTTTTT. Translating it yields CASTGSNTGELFF. This sequence joins TRBV19 and TRBJ2-2; D is perhaps TRBD2 (5 bases). CDR1 and CDR2 (germline): LNHDA, SQIVND (reference sequence). This CDR3 has 13 residues. The ends were cut back, 7 bases at V and 0 bases at J, with 6 bases in the middle. Using reference TRBV19 and TRBJ2-2 for the parts outside the CDR3, the full variable domain is DGGITQSPKYLFRKEGQNVTLSCEQNLNHDAMYWYRQDPGQGLRLIYYSQIVNDFQKGDIAEGYSVSREKKESFPLTVTSAQKNPTAFYLCASTGSNTGELFFGEGSRLTVL.

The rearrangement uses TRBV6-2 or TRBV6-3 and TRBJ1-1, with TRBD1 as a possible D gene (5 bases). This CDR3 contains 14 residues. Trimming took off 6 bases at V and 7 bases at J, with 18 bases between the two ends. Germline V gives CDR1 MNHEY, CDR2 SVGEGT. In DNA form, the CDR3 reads TGTGCCAGCAGCCCCTCCCCAGGGCCTATTGAAGCTTTCTTT. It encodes CASSPSPGPIEAFF.

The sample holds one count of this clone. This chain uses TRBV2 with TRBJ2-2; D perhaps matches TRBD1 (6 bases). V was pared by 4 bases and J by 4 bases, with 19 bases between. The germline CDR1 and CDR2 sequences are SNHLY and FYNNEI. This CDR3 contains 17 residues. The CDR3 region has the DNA TGTGCCAGCAGTGCAGGGGACCCGGGGTGGAGCACCGGGGAGCTGTTTTTT. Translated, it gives CASSAGDPGWSTGELFF. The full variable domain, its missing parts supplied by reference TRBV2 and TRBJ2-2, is EPEVTQTPSHQVTQMGQEVILRCVPISNHLYFYWYRQILGQKVEFLVSFYNNEISEKSEIFDDQFSVERPDGSNFTLKIRSTKLEDSAMYFCASSAGDPGWSTGELFFGEGSRLTVL.

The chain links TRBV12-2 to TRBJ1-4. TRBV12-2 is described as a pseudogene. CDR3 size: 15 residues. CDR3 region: CASRFPEGYKEKLFF. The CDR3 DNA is TGTGCAAGTCGCTTTCCGGAGGGATATAAAGAAAAACTGTTTTTT.

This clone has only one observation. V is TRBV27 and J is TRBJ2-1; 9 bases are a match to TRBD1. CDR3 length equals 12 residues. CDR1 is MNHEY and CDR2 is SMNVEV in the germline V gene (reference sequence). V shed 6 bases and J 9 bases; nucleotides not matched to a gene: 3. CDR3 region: CASSRQGGEQFF. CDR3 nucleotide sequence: TGTGCCAGCAGCCGACAGGGGGGTGAGCAGTTCTTC.

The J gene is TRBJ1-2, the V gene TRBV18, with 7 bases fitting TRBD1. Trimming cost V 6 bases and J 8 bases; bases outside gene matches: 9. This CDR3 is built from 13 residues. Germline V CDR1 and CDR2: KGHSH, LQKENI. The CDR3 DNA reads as TGTGCCAGCTCCCCAACAGGGGTCTACGGCTACACCTTC. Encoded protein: CASSPTGVYGYTF. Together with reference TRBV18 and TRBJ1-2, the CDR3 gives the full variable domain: NAGVMQNPRHLVRRRGQEARLRCSPMKGHSHVYWYRQLPEEGLKFMVYLQKENIIDESGMPKERFSAEFPKEGPSILRIQQVVRGDSAAYFCASSPTGVYGYTFGSGTRLTVV.

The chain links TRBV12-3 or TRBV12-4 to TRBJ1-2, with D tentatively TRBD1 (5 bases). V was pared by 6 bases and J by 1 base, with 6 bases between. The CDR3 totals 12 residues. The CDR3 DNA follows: TGTGCCAGCAGGGACAATAACTATGGCTACACCTTC. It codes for CASRDNNYGYTF.

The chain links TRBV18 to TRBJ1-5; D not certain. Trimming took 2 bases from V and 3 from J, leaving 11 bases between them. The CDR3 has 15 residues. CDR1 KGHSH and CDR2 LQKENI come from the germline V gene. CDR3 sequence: CASSPNRDTNQPQHF. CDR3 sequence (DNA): TGTGCCAGCTCACCAAACCGGGATACCAATCAGCCCCAGCATTTT.

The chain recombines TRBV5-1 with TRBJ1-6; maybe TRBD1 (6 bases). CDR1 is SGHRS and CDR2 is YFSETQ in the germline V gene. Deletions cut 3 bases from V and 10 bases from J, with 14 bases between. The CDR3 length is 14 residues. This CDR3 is CASSWDTGLSPLHF. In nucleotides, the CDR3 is TGCGCCAGCAGCTGGGACACGGGTTTGTCACCCCTCCACTTT.

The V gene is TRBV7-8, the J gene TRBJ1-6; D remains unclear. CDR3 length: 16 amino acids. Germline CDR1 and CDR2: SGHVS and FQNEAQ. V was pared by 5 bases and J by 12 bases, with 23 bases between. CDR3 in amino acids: CASSTQPRPVGEPLHF. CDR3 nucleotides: TGTGCCAGCAGCACACAACCGCGGCCAGTCGGGGAACCCCTCCACTTT.

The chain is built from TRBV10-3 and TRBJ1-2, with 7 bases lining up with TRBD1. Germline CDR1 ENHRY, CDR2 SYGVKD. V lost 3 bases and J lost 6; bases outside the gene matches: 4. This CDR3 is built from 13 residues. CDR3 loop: CAISEQGSHGYTF. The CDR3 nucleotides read TGTGCCATCAGTGAACAGGGGTCCCATGGCTACACCTTC.

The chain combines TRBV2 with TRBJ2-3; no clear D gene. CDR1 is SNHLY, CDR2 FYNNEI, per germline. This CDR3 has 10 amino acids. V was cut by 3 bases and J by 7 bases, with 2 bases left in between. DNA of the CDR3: TGTGCCAGCAGTGATAATACGCAGTATTTT. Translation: CASSDNTQYF.

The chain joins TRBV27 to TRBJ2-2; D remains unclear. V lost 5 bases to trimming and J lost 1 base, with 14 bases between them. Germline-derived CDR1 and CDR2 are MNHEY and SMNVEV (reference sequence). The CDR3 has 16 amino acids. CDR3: CASSADAAMNTGELFF. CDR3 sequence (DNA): TGTGCCAGCAGTGCCGACGCGGCAATGAACACCGGGGAGCTGTTTTTT.

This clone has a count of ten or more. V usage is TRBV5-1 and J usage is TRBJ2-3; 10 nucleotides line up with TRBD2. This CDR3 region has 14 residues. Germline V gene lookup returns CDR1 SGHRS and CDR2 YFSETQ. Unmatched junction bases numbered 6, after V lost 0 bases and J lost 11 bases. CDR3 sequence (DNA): TGCGCCAGCAGCTTGGATCCTAGCGGGGGAGAGCAGTATTTT. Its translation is CASSLDPSGGEQYF.

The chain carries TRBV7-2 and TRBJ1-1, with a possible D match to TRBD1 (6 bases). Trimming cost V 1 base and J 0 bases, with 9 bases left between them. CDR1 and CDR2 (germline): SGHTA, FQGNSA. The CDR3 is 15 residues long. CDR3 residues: CASSLVTGMNTEAFF. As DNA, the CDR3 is TGTGCCAGCAGCTTAGTAACAGGGATGAACACTGAAGCTTTCTTT.

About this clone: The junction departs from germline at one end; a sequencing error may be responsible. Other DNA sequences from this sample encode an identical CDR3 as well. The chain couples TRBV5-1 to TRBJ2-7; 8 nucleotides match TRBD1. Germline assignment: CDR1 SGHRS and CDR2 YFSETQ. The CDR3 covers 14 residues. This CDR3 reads CASSRQGTSYEQYF. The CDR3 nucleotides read TGCGCCAGCAGCAGACAGGGGACCTCCTACGAACAGTACTTC.

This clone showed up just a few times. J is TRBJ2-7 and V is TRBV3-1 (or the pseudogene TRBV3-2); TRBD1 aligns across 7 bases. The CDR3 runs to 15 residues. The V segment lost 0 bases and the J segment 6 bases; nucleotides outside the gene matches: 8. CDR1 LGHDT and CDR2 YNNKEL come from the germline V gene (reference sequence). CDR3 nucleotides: TGTGCCAGCAGCCAAGACCCGACAGGGATCTCCGAGCAGTACTTC. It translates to CASSQDPTGISEQYF.

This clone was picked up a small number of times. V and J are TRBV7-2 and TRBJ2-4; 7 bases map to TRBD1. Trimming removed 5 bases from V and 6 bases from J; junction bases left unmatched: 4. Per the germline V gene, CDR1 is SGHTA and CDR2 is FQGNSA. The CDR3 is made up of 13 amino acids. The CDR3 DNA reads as TGTGCCAGCAGCACGAACAGGGGAAACATTCAGTACTTC. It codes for CASSTNRGNIQYF.

CDR3 amino acids: CATSDANPGQVEQFF. Written as DNA, the CDR3 is TGTGCCACCAGTGATGCCAACCCGGGACAGGTCGAGCAGTTCTTC. This chain connects TRBV24-1 to TRBJ2-1, with 8 bases lining up with TRBD1. The CDR3 is 15 residues long. Trimming at V came to 3 bases and at J to 10 bases, leaving 10 bases not matched to a gene. CDR1 KGHDR and CDR2 SFDVKD come from the germline V gene.